Below are 11 T cell receptor beta chains sequenced from a single sample in a study of T cell repertoires in cytomegalovirus infection. One entry per CDR3 protein, called by TCRdb with MiXCR from the reads. The sample lists 300,000 to 400,000 distinct CDR3 sequences, 25% occurring once. No antigen has been assigned to these receptors. The source material was cultured PBMCs, sampled from culture after CMV antigen stimulation. The receptors here all came from a human donor in good health (CMV status not recorded). Some clones in this sample may be carry-over from other donors' samples.

This clonotype was found many times. The genes are TRBV12-3 or TRBV12-4 and TRBJ2-1; D perhaps matches TRBD2 (5 bases). V lost 7 bases and J 6 bases, leaving 16 bases between the germline ends. CDR3 size: 14 residues. In DNA form, the CDR3 reads TGTGCCAGCACCGGGATTTTATGGACCAATGAGCAGTTCTTC. It specifies CASTGILWTNEQFF.

The chain combines TRBV7-9 with TRBJ2-4; tentative D call: TRBD1 (6 bases). Germline V lookup: CDR1 SEHNR, CDR2 FQNEAQ (reference sequence). This CDR3 contains 12 residues. V lost 2 bases and J 13 bases, leaving 12 bases between the germline ends. CDR3 coding DNA: TGTGCCAGCAGCTTACCTGACAGGCGACAGTACTTC. Translating it yields CASSLPDRRQYF.

This clonotype turned up a few times. The chain is built from TRBV7-3 and TRBJ1-2; 9 bases line up with TRBD1. There are 15 residues in the CDR3. Germline values: CDR1 SGHTA, CDR2 FQGTGA. V was clipped by 3 bases and J by 8 bases; unmatched bases: 10. Here the CDR3 reads CASSFRRDRVDGYTF. The CDR3 nucleotides read TGTGCCAGCAGCTTTCGTCGGGACAGGGTGGACGGCTACACCTTC. The full variable domain, rest sourced from reference TRBV7-3 and TRBJ1-2, is GAGVSQTPSNKVTEKGKYVELRCDPISGHTALYWYRQSLGQGPEFLIYFQGTGAADDSGLPNDRFFAVRPEGSVSTLKIQRTERGDSAVYLCASSFRRDRVDGYTFGSGTRLTVV.

This clonotype was detected only a few times. The J gene is TRBJ1-2, the V gene TRBV20-1; 10 bases fit TRBD1. The germline CDR1 and CDR2 sequences are DFQATT and SNEGSKA (reference sequence). Losses at the gene ends were 6 bases for V and 5 bases for J; bases not matched to a gene: 6. The CDR3 is made up of 13 amino acids. The CDR3 bases are TGCAGTGCCCCGACAGGGGGCTCGTATGGCTACACCTTC. Its translation: CSAPTGGSYGYTF.

This clonotype was counted only a few times. J is TRBJ2-3 and V is TRBV7-6; no clear D gene. Germline CDR1 is SGHVS and CDR2 is FNYEAQ. The V end was cut by 5 bases, the J end by 3 bases, with 9 bases between. This CDR3 has 13 amino acids. The CDR3 nucleotides are TGTGCCAGCAGCCGCTTGGAGACAGATACGCAGTATTTT. This codes for CASSRLETDTQYF.

The V call is TRBV24-1, the J call TRBJ2-3; tentatively, D is TRBD1 (6 bases). The CDR3 is 15 residues long. Deletions cut 4 bases from V and 2 bases from J, with 12 bases between. The V gene's germline CDR1 is KGHDR and CDR2 SFDVKD. The CDR3 region is CATSDPGHNTDTQYF. In DNA, the CDR3 is TGTGCCACCAGTGACCCGGGACACAACACAGATACGCAGTATTTT.

The chain is built from TRBV6-6 and TRBJ2-1; D possibly corresponds to TRBD2 (6 bases). The CDR3 is 15 residues long. Germline lookup yields CDR1 MNHNY and CDR2 SVGAGI (reference sequence). Trimming cost V 7 bases and J 8 bases, with 21 bases left between them. The CDR3 DNA sequence: TGTGCCAGCACAAATACGGACGGAGGGCGCGATGAGCAGTTCTTC. Protein: CASTNTDGGRDEQFF.

This sequence joins TRBV29-1 and TRBJ2-1; the D gene is possibly TRBD1 (6 bases). Between the trimmed V and J ends, which lost 2 bases and 7 bases, there was a span of 12 bases. Germline-derived CDR1 and CDR2 are SQVTM and ANQGSEA. This CDR3 contains 13 residues. In DNA form, the CDR3 reads TGCAGCGTTGAATCACGAACAGGGAATGAGCAGTTCTTC. This sequence encodes CSVESRTGNEQFF.

Only a few counts were recorded for this clonotype. In DNA form, the CDR3 reads TGTGCCAGCAGCTCGGACAGGGGGCGGTATCACTATAATTCACCCCTCCACTTT. Protein: CASSSDRGRYHYNSPLHF. The chain carries TRBV7-9 and TRBJ1-6, with 11 bases lining up with TRBD1. With V trimmed by 4 bases and J by 3 bases, 8 bases remained unmatched. Germline V lookup: CDR1 SEHNR, CDR2 FQNEAQ (reference sequence). The CDR3 spans 18 residues.

This sequence joins TRBV28 and TRBJ1-6, with a tentative D call TRBD1 (6 bases). The V gene lost 5 bases and the J gene lost 9 bases, with 17 bases spanning the gap. Germline CDR1 MDHEN, CDR2 SYDVKM. The CDR3 loop spans 15 amino acids. CDR3 coding DNA: TGTGCCAGCAGTACCCAGGGGCCGGGGGGTTCACCCCTCCACTTT. Encoded protein: CASSTQGPGGSPLHF.

This clonotype was seen repeatedly, ten times or more. The V call is TRBV5-5, the J call TRBJ1-6; D may be TRBD1 (6 bases). CDR3 length: 15 amino acids. V was clipped by 4 bases and J by 10 bases, with 18 bases between them. Germline CDR1 SGHKS, CDR2 YYEKEE (reference sequence). The chain's CDR3 is CASSNHAGEGSPLHF. The CDR3, as DNA: TGTGCCAGCAGCAACCATGCAGGGGAAGGCTCACCCCTCCACTTT.